This TCR beta chain comes out of a study of T cells after yellow fever vaccination. A process of 5'RACE template switching, which added a universal primer site and UMIs, was used to make TCR cDNA. TCRdb reanalysed the 5' RACE reads using MiXCR and keeps one entry per CDR3 protein. The profile shows around 590,000 distinct CDR3 sequences, approximately 13% of them singletons. Germline lookup yields CDR1 SGDLS and CDR2 YYNGEE. CDR3 length equals 15 residues. The trim removed 0 bases at V and 9 bases at J, leaving 7 bases unmatched. Study conclusions and caveats: Clones that expanded after primary vaccination mostly reappeared after the booster (just under 98% CD4, 88% CD8).

Regarding this clonotype: Its antigen remains unknown.

V usage is TRBV9 and J usage is TRBJ2-1, with 9 bases lining up with TRBD2. This receptor was taken from a man between 25 and 39 years old who received the YFV17D yellow fever vaccine. This specimen was PBMCs, taken on the day of the yellow fever booster vaccination. CDR3: CASSVGTSVGSEQFF. The DNA for the CDR3 is TGTGCCAGCAGCGTAGGGACTAGCGTTGGTTCTGAGCAGTTCTTC.